This T cell receptor beta chain was retrieved from a study of PD-L1 blockade in urothelial cancer. Produced via immunoSEQ multiplex PCR; TCRdb's table is partial and in-frame only. This table holds 35,000 to 45,000 clones, 88% found once. This clone has more than one count but fewer than ten. The V gene end was trimmed by 5 bases and the J gene end by 3 bases; junction bases not matched to a gene: 4. This CDR3 spans 14 amino acids. In germline, CDR1 is SGHRS, CDR2 YFSETQ. The TCR was taken from a woman aged 60-70 years with urothelial cancer. The starting material was PBMCs, obtained around atezolizumab (anti-PD-L1) treatment. The chain has TRBV5-1 and TRBJ2-1; 8 bases fit TRBD2. The CDR3 spells CASREGLGYNEQFF. CDR3 nucleotides: TGCGCCAGCAGGGAGGGACTAGGCTACAATGAGCAGTTCTTC.